The 11 T cell receptor beta chains listed next were all sequenced from one sample in a study of T-cell reconstitution after alpha-beta-depleted transplantation in children. Unique molecular identifiers featured in how the TCRbeta library was prepared. TCRdb passed the PCR reads through MiXCR, listing each CDR3 protein once. The sample lists 500,000 or so distinct CDR3 sequences, about 33% occurring once. The sample consisted of PBMCs from the stem cell graft donor, taken from the stem cell graft. The receptors originated from a human donor who donated a stem cell graft to a child with aplastic anemia.

This clonotype has only a few counts. This chain links TRBV24-1 with TRBJ2-1, with D possibly TRBD2 on 5 matching bases. This CDR3 is built from 15 residues. CDR1 and CDR2 (germline): KGHDR, SFDVKD. V lost 4 bases, J lost 5 bases, and 14 bases lay in between. DNA of the CDR3: TGTGCCACCAGTGACACTACTTTGAGGGACAATGAGCAGTTCTTC. Translated: CATSDTTLRDNEQFF.

This clonotype was seen more than once but under ten times. The V gene is TRBV29-1, the J gene TRBJ2-5; TRBD2 is a possible D gene (5 bases). Between the trimmed V and J ends, which lost 7 bases and 3 bases, there was a span of 15 bases. Germline V gene lookup returns CDR1 SQVTM and CDR2 ANQGSEA. The CDR3 length is 13 residues. The CDR3 nucleotides are TGCAGCGCCAAACCAGACGGGAAAGAGACCCAGTACTTC. Residues: CSAKPDGKETQYF.

The J gene is TRBJ2-7, the V gene TRBV5-1; TRBD1 might be the D (7 bases). V was pared by 3 bases and J by 3 bases, with 13 bases between. Germline V lookup: CDR1 SGHRS, CDR2 YFSETQ. The CDR3 loop spans 14 amino acids. As DNA, the CDR3 is TGCGCCAGCAGCTCCGCGGGACAGCGCTACGAGCAGTACTTC. This gives the protein CASSSAGQRYEQYF.

This clonotype has a handful of counts. The chain uses TRBV10-3 and TRBJ1-4; perhaps TRBD1 as D (5 bases). The CDR3 contains 13 residues. CDR1 and CDR2 from the germline V gene are ENHRY and SYGVKD. V was trimmed by 8 bases and J by 2 bases, leaving 9 bases between them. The CDR3 DNA reads TGTGCCATCGCGGCAGGGACTAATGAAAAACTGTTTTTT. Protein sequence: CAIAAGTNEKLFF.

The gene calls are TRBV27 and TRBJ2-1, with a tentative D call TRBD2 (5 bases). CDR1 is MNHEY, CDR2 SMNVEV, per germline (reference sequence). V was clipped by 6 bases and J by 10 bases, with 10 bases between them. The CDR3 has 11 residues. The CDR3 protein is CASSGMNEQFF. The CDR3 DNA reads TGTGCCAGCAGCGGGATGAACGAGCAGTTCTTC.

This clonotype occurred a few times. The V gene is TRBV25-1, the J gene TRBJ1-2; 10 bases match TRBD1. The CDR3 runs 15 residues. V was pared by 5 bases and J by 3 bases, with 6 bases of the junction left unmatched. Germline assignment: CDR1 MGHDK and CDR2 SYGVNS. The CDR3 protein is CASSKPGQGHYGYTF. In nucleotides, the CDR3 is TGTGCCAGCAGTAAACCGGGACAGGGGCACTATGGCTACACCTTC.

This clonotype came up many times. This chain links TRBV5-4 with TRBJ2-3; 8 bases are shared with TRBD1. Germline values: CDR1 SGHNT, CDR2 YYREEE (reference sequence). The CDR3 contains 15 residues. Germline trimming cut 0 bases from V and 2 bases from J; bases unmatched to any gene: 2. CDR3: CASSLGQGHTDTQYF. The CDR3 DNA sequence: TGTGCCAGCAGCTTGGGACAGGGGCACACAGATACGCAGTATTTT.

This chain uses TRBV5-4 with TRBJ2-7; D assignment may be TRBD1 or TRBD2 (6 bases each). The CDR3 has 19 residues. Germline assignment: CDR1 SGHNT and CDR2 YYREEE (reference sequence). Trimming took 1 base from V and 5 from J, leaving 28 bases between them. The CDR3 coding sequence is TGTGCCAGCAGCTTGTTAGGGACCGGGGGCTCGAGGAGTACCGACGAGCAGTACTTC. Translated, it gives CASSLLGTGGSRSTDEQYF.

The gene calls are TRBV11-2 and TRBJ2-1; no reliable D call. The germline V gene encodes CDR1 SGHAT and CDR2 FQNNGV. Trimming pared 1 base from V and 9 bases from J, leaving 19 bases between. CDR3 length: 16 residues. CDR3: CASSLGGPSKISEQFF. The CDR3 nucleotides are TGTGCCAGCAGCTTAGGTGGGCCATCAAAGATCAGTGAGCAGTTCTTC.

The rearrangement uses TRBV5-1 and TRBJ2-7; a weak D match, TRBD1 (5 bases). Germline V gene lookup returns CDR1 SGHRS and CDR2 YFSETQ. The CDR3 is made up of 13 amino acids. V was pared by 2 bases and J by 6 bases, with 12 bases between. The CDR3 region has the DNA TGCGCCAGCAGCTTAACCAGGGAAAGCGAGCAGTACTTC. Translating gives CASSLTRESEQYF.

In its sample, this clonotype was seen a few times. The CDR3: CASSLLGGRGYGYTF. The CDR3, as DNA: TGTGCCAGCAGTTTACTAGGGGGCAGGGGCTATGGCTACACCTTC. V and J are TRBV12-3 or TRBV12-4 and TRBJ1-2, with TRBD1 matching 7 bases. V shed 2 bases, J shed 4 bases, and the junction held 7 bases outside the gene matches. This CDR3 is built from 15 residues.